The clone carrying this TCR beta chain has ten or more counts. This CDR3 has 15 residues. V dropped 3 bases and J dropped 10 bases, with 19 bases sitting between them. CDR1 is SGHVS and CDR2 is FNYEAQ in the germline V gene. These data originate in a study of immune characterization of retroperitoneal liposarcoma. In TCRdb, the PCR reads were re-called with MiXCR into one record per CDR3 protein. Among approximately 9,000 distinct CDR3 sequences, 28% were seen once, and the ten largest hold around 8.8%. The gene calls are TRBV7-6 and TRBJ2-1; D unresolved. Sequenced material: tumor tissue. The source of this sequence is a male donor with retroperitoneal liposarcoma. CDR3 residues: CASSFPGYSTYEQFF. In DNA form, the CDR3 reads TGTGCCAGCAGCTTCCCGGGTTACAGTACCTACGAGCAGTTCTTC.